The 17 T cell receptor beta chains below come from one sample, sequenced in a study of T cell clonotyping in hematopoietic cell transplantation. Profiled with immunoSEQ multiplex PCR; TCRdb holds only in-frame clones, not every one. The sample shows more than 7,000 clones, almost 85% of them seen only once. Specimen: PBMCs, collected 180 days after allogeneic stem cell transplant. These receptors were taken from a female patient in her thirties or forties who had an allogeneic stem cell transplant, so the T cells may come from the graft donor. Some clones in this sample may be carry-over from other donors' samples.

This rearrangement joins TRBV19 to TRBJ1-2, with D maybe TRBD1 (5 bases). Looked up from germline, CDR1 is LNHDA and CDR2 is SQIVND (reference sequence). V dropped 6 bases and J dropped 3 bases, with 14 bases sitting between them. The CDR3 covers 14 residues. CDR3 residues: CASSPLGDYYGYTF. The CDR3 DNA sequence: TGTGCCAGTAGCCCCCTGGGGGATTACTATGGCTACACCTTC.

This rearrangement joins TRBV5-1 to TRBJ1-1; TRBD1 agrees at 8 bases. Per germline, CDR1 SGHRS and CDR2 YFSETQ. V trimming: 0 bases; J trimming: 3 bases; junction bases outside the gene matches: 4. The CDR3 runs 15 residues. The CDR3 nucleotides are TGCGCCAGCAGCTTGGTCGACAGGGGATACACTGAAGCTTTCTTT. Amino acid sequence: CASSLVDRGYTEAFF.

The count of this clone is one. The gene calls are TRBV2 and TRBJ2-3; perhaps TRBD2 as D (6 bases). CDR1 and CDR2 from the germline V gene are SNHLY and FYNNEI. Trimming shortened V by 3 bases and J by 2 bases, and 9 bases separated the two germline ends. The CDR3 spans 14 residues. This CDR3 is CASSEEGTTDTQYF. CDR3 DNA: TGTGCCAGCAGTGAGGAGGGGACCACAGATACGCAGTATTTT.

The chain is built from TRBV5-1 and TRBJ1-2, with 7 bases matching TRBD1. CDR1 and CDR2 (germline): SGHRS, YFSETQ. The length of the CDR3 is 16 residues. Trimming cost V 4 bases and J 3 bases; bases outside gene matches: 12. CDR3 sequence: CASSRPGQLKDYGYTF. CDR3 nucleotides: TGCGCCAGCAGCAGACCGGGACAGTTAAAGGACTATGGCTACACCTTC.

The genes are TRBV7-2 and TRBJ1-2, with TRBD1 identical over 7 bases. Germline loops: CDR1 SGHTA, CDR2 FQGNSA. The junction had 11 bases not matched to a gene; V was cut back by 7 bases and J by 6 bases. The CDR3 is 14 amino acids. CDR3 sequence reads: CASTFFQQGNGYTF. CDR3 sequence (DNA): TGTGCCAGCACCTTCTTCCAACAGGGGAATGGCTACACCTTC.

V is TRBV2 and J is TRBJ1-1; possibly TRBD1 for D (5 bases). Per germline, CDR1 SNHLY and CDR2 FYNNEI. V lost 2 bases to trimming and J lost 2 bases, with 9 bases between them. CDR3 length: 14 residues. CDR3 amino acids: CASSELGVNTEAFF. The CDR3 region has the DNA TGTGCCAGCAGTGAATTGGGGGTCAACACTGAAGCTTTCTTT.

The V gene is TRBV25-1, the J gene TRBJ1-1; D gene ambiguous. V was pared by 0 bases and J by 0 bases, with 5 bases between. CDR1 and CDR2 (germline): MGHDK, SYGVNS. There are 14 residues in the CDR3. The CDR3 DNA follows: TGTGCCAGCAGTGAATACGACGTGAACACTGAAGCTTTCTTT. Amino acids: CASSEYDVNTEAFF.

V usage is TRBV25-1 and J usage is TRBJ1-6, with TRBD1 as a possible D gene (6 bases). Deletions cut 2 bases from V and 10 bases from J, with 12 bases between. The CDR3 has 14 amino acids. Germline assignment: CDR1 MGHDK and CDR2 SYGVNS. CDR3 DNA: TGTGCCAGCAGTGAAAGGGGCAGGGGATCACCCCTCCACTTT. Translating gives CASSERGRGSPLHF.

The V and J genes are TRBV10-2 and TRBJ1-2, with TRBD1 as a possible D gene (6 bases). Germline V gene data show CDR1 as WSHSY and CDR2 as SAAADI. This CDR3 spans 13 amino acids. V was pared by 5 bases and J by 6 bases, with 13 bases between. The CDR3 coding sequence is TGCGCCAGCAGTAAATCAACAGGGAATGGCTACACCTTC. This codes for CASSKSTGNGYTF.

J is TRBJ1-1 and V is TRBV5-6; D perhaps matches TRBD1 (5 bases). V lost 4 bases and J 5 bases, leaving 12 bases between the germline ends. Looked up from germline, CDR1 is SGHDT and CDR2 is YYEEEE. The CDR3 totals 13 residues. The CDR3: CASSVLGGTEAFF. DNA for the CDR3: TGTGCCAGCAGCGTACTGGGGGGGACTGAAGCTTTCTTT. The full variable domain, its missing parts supplied by reference TRBV5-6 and TRBJ1-1, is DAGVTQSPTHLIKTRGQQVTLRCSPKSGHDTVSWYQQALGQGPQFIFQYYEEEERQRGNFPDRFSGHQFPNYSSELNVNALLLGDSALYLCASSVLGGTEAFFGQGTRLTVV.

J is TRBJ2-2 and V is TRBV7-2; D may correspond to TRBD1 or TRBD2 (5 bases each). The CDR3 is made up of 17 amino acids. From germline, CDR1 is SGHTA and CDR2 FQGNSA. The V gene lost 5 bases and the J gene lost 4 bases, with 20 bases spanning the gap. The CDR3 reads CASSPSYYQGATGELFF. CDR3 DNA: TGTGCCAGCAGCCCCTCCTACTATCAGGGAGCCACCGGGGAGCTGTTTTTT.

CDR3 protein: CASSQEGGTLGYTF. The CDR3 nucleotides read TGCGCCAGCAGCCAAGAAGGGGGGACACTGGGCTACACCTTC. The rearrangement links TRBV4-1 to TRBJ1-2; maybe TRBD1 (6 bases). Trimming took 0 bases from V and 8 from J, leaving 13 bases between them. The CDR3 spans 14 residues. The germline V gene encodes CDR1 MGHRA and CDR2 YSYEKL.

The V gene is TRBV2, the J gene TRBJ1-4; 9 nucleotides line up with TRBD1. The ends lost 5 bases at V and 6 bases at J; junction bases unmatched: 7. Germline-derived CDR1 and CDR2 are SNHLY and FYNNEI. The CDR3 extends over 15 amino acids. In DNA, the CDR3 is TGTGCCAGCAGTTATCAGACAGGGGGGTATGAAAAACTGTTTTTT. Its protein product is CASSYQTGGYEKLFF.

This chain links TRBV6-4 with TRBJ1-1; maybe TRBD1 (6 bases). From germline, CDR1 is MRHNA and CDR2 SNTAGT. Trimming took 7 bases from V and 4 from J, leaving 13 bases between them. The length of the CDR3 is 13 residues. CDR3 in amino acids: CASKAGVSTEAFF. In nucleotides, the CDR3 is TGTGCCAGCAAAGCAGGGGTGAGCACTGAAGCTTTCTTT.

The CDR3 protein is CASSHHSQGGYEQFF. The CDR3 DNA sequence: TGTGCCAGCAGCCATCATTCACAGGGTGGGTATGAGCAGTTCTTC. This chain joins TRBV7-2 and TRBJ2-1; tentatively, D is TRBD1 (6 bases). The CDR3 contains 15 residues. Trimming removed 5 bases at V and 8 bases at J, with 19 bases between. Germline CDR1 reads SGHTA; CDR2 reads FQGNSA.

Within the sample, this clone is large. The chain recombines TRBV7-9 with TRBJ1-2; D is uncertain. The CDR3 covers 16 residues. Germline CDR1 reads SEHNR; CDR2 reads FQNEAQ (reference sequence). Between the trimmed V and J ends, which lost 4 bases and 0 bases, there was a span of 15 bases. In nucleotides, the CDR3 is TGTGCCAGCAGCTCCCGAAACCAGGAGGCTAACTATGGCTACACCTTC. It specifies CASSSRNQEANYGYTF.

The rearrangement links TRBV2 to TRBJ2-2; 14 nucleotides agree with TRBD2. This CDR3 spans 17 amino acids. Germline CDR1 SNHLY, CDR2 FYNNEI. J gave up 4 bases and V 6 bases, and 7 bases lay outside the gene matches. The CDR3 reads CASSIRGLAGVTGELFF. The CDR3 bases are TGTGCCAGCAGCATAAGGGGACTAGCGGGGGTCACCGGGGAGCTGTTTTTT.